These T cell receptor beta chains were read from a single sample in a study of cytomegalovirus exposure and HLA in healthy donors. TCRdb keeps only in-frame clones here, not all; method: immunoSEQ multiplex PCR. The table lists tens of thousands of clones, around 80% of them singletons. Sequenced: PBMCs. The receptor source for this set is a male donor in good health and CMV-seropositive. The conserved cysteine and the conserved F or W are not part of the CDR3 here.

>TRBV15
ATSRDLASGIADTQY
>TRBV7-2
ASSRDRGDYGYT
>TRBV27
ASSLSGGYNEQF
>TRBV7-9
ASSFSEPQETQY
>TRBV4-2
ASSPQGLYEGYT
>TRBV30
AWSRGYGYT
>TRBV19
ASSALLGNQPQH
>TRBV6-1
ASSEHRGWDTEAF
>TRBV9
ASSGLAGGYNEQF
>TRBV7-2
ASSPRSGRGTEAF
>TRBV10-3
AISESGQGNTEAF
>TRBV28
ASSFPRGSHEQY
>TRBV28
ASSPGGYYGYT
>TRBV23-1
ASSQSKTFSTGTQY
>TRBV5-1
ASSLYPWGSGRRTDTQY
>TRBV7-9
ASSSGVVRDEQY
>TRBV5-4
ASSSDISGANVLT
>TRBV15
ATSLDRSLAREQY
>TRBV28
ASSRQGASPYEQY
>TRBV4-1
ASSQGQLEAF
>TRBV27
ASSLTGHPNEKLF
>TRBV28
ASSLPAGQSYGYT
>TRBV7-2
ASSTTGDPGNTIY
>TRBV5-5
ASTGDRDPTDTQY
>TRBV7-2
ASSLVRTESGQF
>TRBV27
ASSSILSGGLLEKLF
>TRBV18
ASSPASEPASTDTQY
>TRBV19
ASSMGAASEAF
>TRBV5-4
ASSFGESGRYEQY
>TRBV2
ASYRGTGELF
>TRBV5-1
ASSLYGGPREIDTQY
>TRBV9
ASSVEDRTYEQY
>TRBV5-4
ASSLGGAGRSGANVLT
>TRBV30
AWSVGRGGRTGELF
>TRBV6-5
ASRPTGGWVGELF
>TRBV27
ASRMLAGEYEQY